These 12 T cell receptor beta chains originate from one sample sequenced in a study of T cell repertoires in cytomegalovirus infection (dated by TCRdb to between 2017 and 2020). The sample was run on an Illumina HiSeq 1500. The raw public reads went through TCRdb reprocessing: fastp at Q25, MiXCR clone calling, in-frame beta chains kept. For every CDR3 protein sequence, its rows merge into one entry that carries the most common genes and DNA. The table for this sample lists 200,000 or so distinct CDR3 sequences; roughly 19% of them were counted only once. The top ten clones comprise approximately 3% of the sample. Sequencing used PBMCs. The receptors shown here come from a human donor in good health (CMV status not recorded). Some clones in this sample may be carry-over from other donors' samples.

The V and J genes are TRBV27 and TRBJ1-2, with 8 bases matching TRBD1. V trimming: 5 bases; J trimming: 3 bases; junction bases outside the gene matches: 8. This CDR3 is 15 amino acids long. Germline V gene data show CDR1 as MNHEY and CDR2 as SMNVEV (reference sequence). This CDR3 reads CASSTGQGGHYGYTF. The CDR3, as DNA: TGTGCCAGCAGTACCGGACAGGGAGGACACTATGGCTACACCTTC.

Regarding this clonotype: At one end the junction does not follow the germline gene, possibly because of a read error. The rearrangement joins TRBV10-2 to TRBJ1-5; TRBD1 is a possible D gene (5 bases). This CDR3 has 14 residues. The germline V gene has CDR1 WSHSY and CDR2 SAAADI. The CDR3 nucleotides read TGCGCCAGCAGTTGGGGGAGTAGCAAACAGCCCCAGCATTTT. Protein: CASSWGSSKQPQHF.

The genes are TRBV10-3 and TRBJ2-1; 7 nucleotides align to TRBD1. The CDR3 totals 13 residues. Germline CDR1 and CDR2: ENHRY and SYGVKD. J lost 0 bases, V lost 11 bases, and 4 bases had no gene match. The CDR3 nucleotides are TGTGCCGTAGGGACAGTCTCCTACAATGAGCAGTTCTTC. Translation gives CAVGTVSYNEQFF.

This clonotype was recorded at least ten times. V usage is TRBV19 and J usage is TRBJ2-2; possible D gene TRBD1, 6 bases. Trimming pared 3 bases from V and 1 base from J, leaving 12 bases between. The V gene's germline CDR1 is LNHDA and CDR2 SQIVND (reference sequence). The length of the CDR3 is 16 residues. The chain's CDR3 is CASSIRARGNTGELFF. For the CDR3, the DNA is TGTGCCAGTAGTATCCGGGCCAGGGGGAACACCGGGGAGCTGTTTTTT.

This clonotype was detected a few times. The CDR3 DNA is TGTGCCAGCAGCGAACTAGCGGGGGGGCGGAAAAACATTCAGTACTTC. It yields the protein CASSELAGGRKNIQYF. The chain recombines TRBV2 with TRBJ2-4, with 13 bases identical to TRBD2. Trimming took 6 bases from V and 4 from J; bases not matched to a gene: 6. Looked up from germline, CDR1 is SNHLY and CDR2 is FYNNEI. This CDR3 has 16 amino acids.

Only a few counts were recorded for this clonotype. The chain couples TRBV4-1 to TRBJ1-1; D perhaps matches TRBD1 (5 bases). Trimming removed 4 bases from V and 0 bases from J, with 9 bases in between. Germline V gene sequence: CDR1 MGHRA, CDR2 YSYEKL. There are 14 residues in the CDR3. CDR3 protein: CASSPQDLNTEAFF. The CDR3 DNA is TGCGCCAGCAGCCCACAGGATTTGAACACTGAAGCTTTCTTT.

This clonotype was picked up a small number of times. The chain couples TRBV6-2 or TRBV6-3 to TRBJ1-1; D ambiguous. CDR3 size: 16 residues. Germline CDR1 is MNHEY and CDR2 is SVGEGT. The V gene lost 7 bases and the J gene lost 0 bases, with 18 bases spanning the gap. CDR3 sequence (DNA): TGTGCCAGCAACCTCGACGGTAGGGCAATGAACACTGAAGCTTTCTTT. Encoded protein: CASNLDGRAMNTEAFF.

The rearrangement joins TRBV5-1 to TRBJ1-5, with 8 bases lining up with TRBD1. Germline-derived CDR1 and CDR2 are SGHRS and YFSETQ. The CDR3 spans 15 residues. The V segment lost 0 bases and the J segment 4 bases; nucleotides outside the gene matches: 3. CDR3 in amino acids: CASSLGQGMNQPQHF. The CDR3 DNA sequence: TGCGCCAGCAGCTTGGGACAGGGGATGAATCAGCCCCAGCATTTT.

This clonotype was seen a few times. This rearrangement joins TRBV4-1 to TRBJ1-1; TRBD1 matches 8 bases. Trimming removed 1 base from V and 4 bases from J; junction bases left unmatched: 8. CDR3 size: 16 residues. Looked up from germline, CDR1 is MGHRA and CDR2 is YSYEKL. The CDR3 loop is CASSQVPRTGSTEAFF. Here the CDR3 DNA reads TGCGCCAGCAGCCAAGTGCCCAGGACAGGGAGCACTGAAGCTTTCTTT.

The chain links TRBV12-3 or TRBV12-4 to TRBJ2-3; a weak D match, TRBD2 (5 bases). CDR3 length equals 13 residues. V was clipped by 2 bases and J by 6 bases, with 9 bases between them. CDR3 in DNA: TGTGCCAGCAGTTTAACTAGTCCGGATACGCAGTATTTT. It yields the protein CASSLTSPDTQYF.

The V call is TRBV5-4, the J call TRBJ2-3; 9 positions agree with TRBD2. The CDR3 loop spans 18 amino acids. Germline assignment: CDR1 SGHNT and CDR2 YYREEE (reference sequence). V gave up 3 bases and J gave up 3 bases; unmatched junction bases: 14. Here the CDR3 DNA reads TGTGCCAGCAGCTCATCCAAACCCGGGACTAGCCGAACAGATACGCAGTATTTT. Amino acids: CASSSSKPGTSRTDTQYF.

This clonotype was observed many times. This CDR3 is CASSARGTSMKETQYF. As DNA, the CDR3 is TGTGCCAGCAGCGCACGGGGGACTAGCATGAAAGAGACCCAGTACTTC. V and J are TRBV7-9 and TRBJ2-5; 9 nucleotides align to TRBD2. Germline assignment: CDR1 SEHNR and CDR2 FQNEAQ (reference sequence). The ends lost 5 bases at V and 3 bases at J; junction bases unmatched: 10. The CDR3 contains 16 residues.